A single T cell receptor beta chain is shown here with its context. As yet, its antigen is unknown. The sample is drawn from a study of graft-versus-host responses after intestinal transplantation. For the study at large: Transplant recipients had multivisceral, liver-intestinal, or isolated intestinal grafts. Tacrolimus and steroids were given for 2 to 4 years to all recipients after anti-thymocyte globulin induction.

Study results and limitations: In patients with graft-donor T cell macrochimerism, allograft graft-versus-host to host-versus-graft clonal ratios were high. Present in recipient marrow, GvH clones included some that appeared first in ileum or blood.

The repertoire was sequenced with immunoSEQ multiplex PCR; TCRdb's copy has only in-frame clones and lacks some. The sample has around 90,000 clones, roughly 90% seen once. This sample comprised unstimulated CD4+ T cells sorted from spleen or lymph node cells, obtained before intestinal transplant. This TCR was sampled from a human donor who received an intestinal transplant.

The chain's CDR3 is CASSTFGVGGELFF. The CDR3 DNA reads TGCGCCAGCAGTACGTTCGGGGTTGGCGGGGAGCTGTTTTTT. The chain employs TRBV10-2 and TRBJ2-2; perhaps TRBD2 as D (5 bases). The V end lost 5 bases, the J end lost 7 bases, and 14 bases lay between the germline ends. CDR3 length: 14 residues. The germline gives CDR1 WSHSY, CDR2 SAAADI.